The rows below give T cell receptor beta chains drawn from one sample of a study of blood T cell repertoires in COVID-19. The repertoire was sequenced with immunoSEQ multiplex PCR; TCRdb's copy has only in-frame clones and lacks some. Among a few hundred thousand clones, approximately 86% were seen once, and the ten largest hold roughly 13%. The sample consisted of peripheral blood. Source of these receptors: a woman between 65 and 79 years old with COVID-19, enrolled during active disease. CDR3s include the opening cysteine and the closing phenylalanine or tryptophan. A D gene is named only where the DNA matches it firmly. Size is omitted from some rows. Given values are once, few, many or a class for expanded clones.

size,D,V,J,DNA,CDR3
NA,TRBD2,TRBV7-3,TRBJ2-3,TGTGCCAGCAGCTCCCCGGGACTAGCGGGGGGGCCAGCCGATACGCAGTATTTT,CASSSPGLAGGPADTQYF
NA,TRBD1,TRBV27,TRBJ2-2,TGTGCCAGCAGTTCCCCACAGGGGGCTTCCAACACCGGGGAGCTGTTTTTT,CASSSPQGASNTGELFF
NA,TRBD1,TRBV12-3/TRBV12-4,TRBJ1-1,TGTGCCAGCAGAGGACAGGGACACACTGAAGCTTTCTTT,CASRGQGHTEAFF
NA,NA,TRBV27,TRBJ2-1,TGTGCCAGCAGTTTAACGGGTTACAATGAGCAGTTCTTC,CASSLTGYNEQFF
NA,TRBD1,TRBV9,TRBJ1-1,TGTGCCAGCAGCGCCGGCAGGGGGCAGGAGACTGAAGCTTTCTTT,CASSAGRGQETEAFF
NA,TRBD1,TRBV6-5,TRBJ1-5,TGTGCCAGCAGCGACAGGGGGCGCCTGAACCAGCCCCAGCATTTT,CASSDRGRLNQPQHF
NA,NA,TRBV7-2,TRBJ1-2,TGTGCCAGCAGCTTAGGCAGGGACTATGGCTACACCTTC,CASSLGRDYGYTF
once,NA,TRBV29-1,TRBJ2-7,TGCAGCGTTCACCCCGGCGGGCACGAGCAGTACTTC,CSVHPGGHEQYF
NA,NA,TRBV30,TRBJ2-3,TGTGCCTGGAGTGTACAGGTTGCAGATACGCAGTATTTT,CAWSVQVADTQYF
NA,TRBD1,TRBV5-4,TRBJ2-2,TGTGCCAGCAGCTTGGAGGCTAGGGGGCCAACCGGGGAGCTGTTTTTT,CASSLEARGPTGELFF
few,TRBD1,TRBV5-4,TRBJ1-2,TGTGCCAGCAGCTTGGGACAGGGAAACTATGGCTACACCTTC,CASSLGQGNYGYTF
NA,NA,TRBV9,TRBJ2-6,TGTGCCAGCAGCGTGTCTACAGGGACTGGGGCCAACGTCCTGACTTTC,CASSVSTGTGANVLTF
once,NA,TRBV19,TRBJ1-3,TGTGCCAGTAGTATACCCCGCAGGAATTACGGAAACACCATATATTTT,CASSIPRRNYGNTIYF
NA,NA,TRBV24-1,TRBJ1-5,TGTGCCACCAGTTCCGGGGAGAATAATCGGCCCCAGCATTTT,CATSSGENNRPQHF
NA,TRBD1,TRBV4-1,TRBJ1-2,TGCGCCAGCAGCCAGGGGACAGGGTACGGTGGCTACACCTTC,CASSQGTGYGGYTF
NA,NA,TRBV27,TRBJ2-7,TGTGCCAGCAGTTTAGAGGGTCGGAGCTCCTACGAGCAGTACTTC,CASSLEGRSSYEQYF
NA,TRBD1,TRBV11-2,TRBJ1-3,TGTGCCAGCAGCCCTCGTCCGGGACAGGGGGCTTCGGAAAACACCATATATTTT,CASSPRPGQGASENTIYF
NA,TRBD1,TRBV4-1,TRBJ1-2,TGCGCCAGCAGCCAAAGGGACAGGGGTGGCTATGGCTACACCTTC,CASSQRDRGGYGYTF
NA,NA,TRBV10-3,TRBJ1-2,TGTGCCATCACGGGGGGGGGCCTAAACTATGGCTACACCTTC,CAITGGGLNYGYTF
once,TRBD1,TRBV6-6,TRBJ1-5,TGTGCCAGCAGTCACAGACCGGACAGGGGCAGCAATCAGCCCCAGCATTTT,CASSHRPDRGSNQPQHF